These 31 T cell receptor beta chains were all obtained from the same sample, sequenced in a study of technical replicates of blood from a few donors. Only in-frame clones appear in the TCRdb table, and some are missing; sequencing was by immunoSEQ multiplex PCR. The sample includes about 64,000 clones, approximately 86% of them seen just once. Sequencing used PBMCs. These receptors were taken from a human donor in good health. Some clones in this sample may be carry-over from other donors' samples.

The sample holds one count of this clone. The V gene is TRBV6-1, the J gene TRBJ2-7, with 13 bases matching TRBD2. Germline V CDR1 and CDR2: MNHNS, SASEGT. The CDR3 length is 19 residues. V was clipped by 1 base and J by 2 bases; unmatched bases: 11. Here the CDR3 DNA reads TGTGCCAGCAGTGAAGGATACCGGGGACTAGCGGGAAGGACCTACGAGCAGTACTTC. The encoded protein is CASSEGYRGLAGRTYEQYF.

The count of this clone is one. The V call is TRBV29-1, the J call TRBJ2-3; 7 positions agree with TRBD2. Looked up from germline, CDR1 is SQVTM and CDR2 is ANQGSEA. J was trimmed by 7 bases and V by 5 bases; bases with no gene match: 6. This CDR3 has 12 amino acids. Here the CDR3 DNA reads TGCAGCGTTCTAACGGGGGGATATACGCAGTATTTT. Protein: CSVLTGGYTQYF.

In its sample, this clone was seen a few times. The chain is built from TRBV7-3 and TRBJ2-3; possibly TRBD1 for D (6 bases). V was shortened by 3 bases and J by 6 bases, with 16 bases between the two germline ends. Germline assignment: CDR1 SGHTA and CDR2 FQGTGA. CDR3 length equals 15 residues. CDR3 nucleotide sequence: TGTGCCAGCAGCTTCCCTCCGCAGGGGCAGGATACGCAGTATTTT. Protein product: CASSFPPQGQDTQYF.

The V and J genes are TRBV27 and TRBJ2-7, with 11 nucleotides matching TRBD2. Germline V gene lookup returns CDR1 MNHEY and CDR2 SMNVEV (reference sequence). This CDR3 has 15 residues. Germline trimming cut 6 bases from V and 3 bases from J; bases unmatched to any gene: 7. CDR3 bases: TGTGCCAGCAGGCAGACTAGCGGGAAACTCTACGAGCAGTACTTC. It translates to CASRQTSGKLYEQYF.

The V and J genes are TRBV7-9 and TRBJ1-4, with D perhaps TRBD1 (5 bases). V gave up 4 bases and J gave up 5 bases, with 11 bases separating them. The CDR3 spans 14 residues. Germline CDR1 and CDR2: SEHNR and FQNEAQ (reference sequence). CDR3 sequence: CASSSTRGNEKLFF. CDR3 nucleotide sequence: TGTGCCAGCAGCTCGACCCGGGGGAATGAAAAACTGTTTTTT.

V gene TRBV7-2 combines with J gene TRBJ2-7, with D unclear. The length of the CDR3 is 13 residues. The germline V gene has CDR1 SGHTA and CDR2 FQGNSA. Trimming pared 8 bases from V and 0 bases from J, leaving 11 bases between. The CDR3 reads CASGRVLSYEQYF. The DNA for the CDR3 is TGTGCCAGCGGCCGGGTACTCTCCTACGAGCAGTACTTC.

The rearrangement uses TRBV7-8 and TRBJ1-4; TRBD1 matches at 7 bases. In germline, CDR1 is SGHVS, CDR2 FQNEAQ. J was trimmed by 7 bases and V by 5 bases; bases with no gene match: 7. This CDR3 has 14 amino acids. Here the CDR3 reads CASSPGGMAEKLFF. In DNA, the CDR3 is TGTGCCAGCAGCCCAGGGGGAATGGCTGAAAAACTGTTTTTT.

For the CDR3, the DNA is TGTGCCAGCAGTGAAAACGGCCAGGGTAGATACCAGCATTTT. It encodes CASSENGQGRYQHF. The chain links TRBV25-1 to TRBJ1-5; possible D gene TRBD1, 5 bases. The CDR3 covers 14 residues. The germline V gene has CDR1 MGHDK and CDR2 SYGVNS. V was trimmed by 2 bases and J by 12 bases, leaving 17 bases between them. The whole variable domain, filled in from reference TRBV25-1 and TRBJ1-5, reads EADIYQTPRYLVIGTGKKITLECSQTMGHDKMYWYQQDPGMELHLIHYSYGVNSTEKGDLSSESTVSRIRTEHFPLTLESARPSHTSQYLCASSENGQGRYQHFGDGTRLSIL.

CDR3 bases: TGTGCCAGTAGTATAGGGACAGTTAGCAATCAGCCCCAGCATTTT. Its translation is CASSIGTVSNQPQHF. The genes are TRBV19 and TRBJ1-5; D possibly corresponds to TRBD1 (6 bases). Trimming took off 1 base at V and 0 bases at J, with 7 bases between the two ends. CDR1 and CDR2 (germline): LNHDA, SQIVND (reference sequence). The CDR3 extends over 15 amino acids. The variable domain in full, completed from reference TRBV19 and TRBJ1-5, reads DGGITQSPKYLFRKEGQNVTLSCEQNLNHDAMYWYRQDPGQGLRLIYYSQIVNDFQKGDIAEGYSVSREKKESFPLTVTSAQKNPTAFYLCASSIGTVSNQPQHFGDGTRLSIL.

The V gene is TRBV6-5, the J gene TRBJ1-3, with D unclear. Germline V lookup: CDR1 MNHEY, CDR2 SVGAGI. CDR3 length: 14 amino acids. With 6 bases removed from V and 0 bases from J, the gap between germline ends came to 9 bases. The CDR3 nucleotides read TGTGCCAGCAGCCCGAGGAGCTCTGGAAACACCATATATTTT. Translated: CASSPRSSGNTIYF.

This chain joins TRBV7-7 and TRBJ2-5, with D perhaps matching TRBD2 (7 bases). Per germline, CDR1 SSHAT and CDR2 FNYEAQ (reference sequence). The V end lost 5 bases, the J end lost 5 bases, and 18 bases lay between the germline ends. CDR3 length equals 15 residues. The CDR3 bases are TGTGCCAGCAGCGTCGGGGGCGGGAGCTGGGAGACCCAGTACTTC. Protein product: CASSVGGGSWETQYF.

The chain carries TRBV2 and TRBJ1-5; TRBD1 is a possible D gene (5 bases). Germline CDR1 reads SNHLY; CDR2 reads FYNNEI. V was clipped by 1 base and J by 9 bases, with 13 bases between them. CDR3 size: 14 residues. CDR3 protein: CASSEGHSGAPQHF. As DNA, the CDR3 is TGTGCCAGCAGTGAAGGTCACAGCGGGGCGCCCCAGCATTTT.

The rearrangement joins TRBV5-6 to TRBJ2-3; TRBD2 might be the D (6 bases). The germline V gene encodes CDR1 SGHDT and CDR2 YYEEEE. Trimming left V 3 bases short and J 2 bases short, with 13 bases between. The CDR3 totals 15 residues. The CDR3 region is CASSSVAASTDTQYF. CDR3 sequence (DNA): TGTGCCAGCAGCTCCGTAGCGGCCTCCACAGATACGCAGTATTTT.

V is TRBV5-1 and J is TRBJ2-3, with D perhaps TRBD1 (5 bases). The CDR3 spans 15 residues. Germline CDR1 SGHRS, CDR2 YFSETQ. V was trimmed by 7 bases and J by 6 bases, leaving 21 bases between them. CDR3 residues: CASVFRANGGDTQYF. CDR3 bases: TGCGCCAGCGTCTTCAGGGCGAATGGTGGGGATACGCAGTATTTT.

The chain links TRBV28 to TRBJ1-5; possibly TRBD1 for D (5 bases). V was trimmed by 5 bases and J by 9 bases, leaving 17 bases between them. The germline V gene encodes CDR1 MDHEN and CDR2 SYDVKM. CDR3 size: 14 residues. CDR3 amino acids: CASSPGGPGGPQHF. In nucleotides, the CDR3 is TGTGCCAGCAGTCCCGGGGGTCCCGGCGGGCCCCAGCATTTT. The complete variable domain, with remaining parts taken from reference TRBV28 and TRBJ1-5, reads DVKVTQSSRYLVKRTGEKVFLECVQDMDHENMFWYRQDPGLGLRLIYFSYDVKMKEKGDIPEGYSVSREKKERFSLILESASTNQTSMYLCASSPGGPGGPQHFGDGTRLSIL.

The CDR3 loop is CASSQHQGAQDNQPQHF. The DNA of the CDR3 is TGTGCCAGCAGCCAACATCAGGGGGCTCAAGACAATCAGCCCCAGCATTTT. This chain links TRBV4-2 with TRBJ1-5; 8 bases match TRBD1. Germline V gene sequence: CDR1 LGHNA, CDR2 YNFKEQ. V shed 2 bases and J 3 bases; nucleotides not matched to a gene: 9. This CDR3 has 17 residues.

The chain carries TRBV4-1 and TRBJ2-3; the D is unclear. CDR3 length: 12 residues. From germline, CDR1 is MGHRA and CDR2 YSYEKL. Trimming took off 1 base at V and 6 bases at J, with 5 bases between the two ends. The CDR3 here is CASSQVRDTQYF. In DNA form, the CDR3 reads TGCGCCAGCAGCCAAGTCCGGGATACGCAGTATTTT.

The V call is TRBV7-2, the J call TRBJ2-1, with D maybe TRBD2 (5 bases). The CDR3 runs 16 residues. Trimming left V 0 bases short and J 8 bases short, with 17 bases between. The germline CDR1 and CDR2 sequences are SGHTA and FQGNSA. The DNA for the CDR3 is TGTGCCAGCAGCTTAGCGGACTTCCCCGGTGGCCATGAGCAGTTCTTC. It specifies CASSLADFPGGHEQFF.

The rearrangement joins TRBV6-5 to TRBJ2-3, with TRBD2 identical over 10 bases. CDR3 length: 14 residues. Germline values: CDR1 MNHEY, CDR2 SVGAGI. The ends lost 6 bases at V and 8 bases at J; junction bases unmatched: 8. The CDR3 sequence is CASRSSGGWGTQYF. The CDR3 bases are TGTGCCAGCAGGTCTAGCGGGGGTTGGGGTACGCAGTATTTT.

This sequence joins TRBV18 and TRBJ1-1; D perhaps matches TRBD1 (6 bases). This CDR3 is built from 15 residues. The ends were cut back, 3 bases at V and 5 bases at J, with 16 bases in the middle. Germline V lookup: CDR1 KGHSH, CDR2 LQKENI. The DNA for the CDR3 is TGTGCCAGCTCACCCAGTTCTGGGACATTTACTGAAGCTTTCTTT. It yields the protein CASSPSSGTFTEAFF.

This rearrangement joins TRBV7-2 to TRBJ2-5; a possible D gene is TRBD2 (6 bases). V was clipped by 0 bases and J by 4 bases, with 15 bases between them. The CDR3 runs to 16 residues. Germline CDR1 SGHTA, CDR2 FQGNSA. The CDR3 coding sequence is TGTGCCAGCAGCTTAGCCCGTTCTCCCGGGGGAGAGACCCAGTACTTC. Protein: CASSLARSPGGETQYF. Variable domain in full (rest from reference TRBV7-2 and TRBJ2-5): GAGVSQSPSNKVTEKGKDVELRCDPISGHTALYWYRQSLGQGLEFLIYFQGNSAPDKSGLPSDRFSAERTGGSVSTLTIQRTQQEDSAVYLCASSLARSPGGETQYFGPGTRLLVL.

This clone was seen a few times. V and J are TRBV7-8 and TRBJ2-7; perhaps TRBD1 as D (6 bases). Trimming took off 4 bases at V and 7 bases at J, with 20 bases between the two ends. Germline-derived CDR1 and CDR2 are SGHVS and FQNEAQ. The CDR3 sequence is 15 residues long. The CDR3 DNA sequence: TGTGCCAGCAGCTCGAAGACAGGATCTACGTTGGAGCAGTACTTC. This codes for CASSSKTGSTLEQYF.

V gene TRBV18 combines with J gene TRBJ2-1; the match to TRBD2 covers 7 bases. V dropped 6 bases and J dropped 7; count of bases not matched to a gene: 15. CDR3 length equals 16 residues. The germline CDR1 and CDR2 sequences are KGHSH and LQKENI. The CDR3 protein is CASSRKRDLQWNEQFF. CDR3 DNA: TGTGCCAGCTCTCGGAAGCGGGATCTTCAGTGGAATGAGCAGTTCTTC.

V gene TRBV4-3 combines with J gene TRBJ2-2, with D unresolved. Trimming pared 0 bases from V and 4 bases from J, leaving 3 bases between. Germline CDR1 and CDR2: LGHNA and YSLEER. This CDR3 spans 13 amino acids. The CDR3 region is CASSQDGTGELFF. CDR3 nucleotide sequence: TGCGCCAGCAGCCAAGACGGCACCGGGGAGCTGTTTTTT.

CDR3 region: CASSPSRVRVTDTQYF. The CDR3 nucleotides read TGTGCCAGCAGCCCCAGCCGCGTGCGGGTCACAGATACGCAGTATTTT. The V call is TRBV4-2, the J call TRBJ2-3; weak D call: TRBD2 (5 bases). Trimming pared 4 bases from V and 2 bases from J, leaving 16 bases between. The CDR3 is 16 residues long. Germline V CDR1 and CDR2: LGHNA, YNFKEQ.

The chain employs TRBV5-4 and TRBJ1-1; 9 bases are a match to TRBD1. Trimming removed 4 bases from V and 6 bases from J; junction bases left unmatched: 13. Per the germline V gene, CDR1 is SGHNT and CDR2 is YYREEE (reference sequence). The CDR3 runs 16 residues. DNA for the CDR3: TGTGCCAGCAGCCGCGACCTACAGGGGGCGAGGGCTGAAGCTTTCTTT. Encoded protein: CASSRDLQGARAEAFF.

The chain uses TRBV29-1 and TRBJ2-5; D not resolved. Trimming left V 6 bases short and J 5 bases short, with 19 bases between. Germline CDR1 is SQVTM and CDR2 is ANQGSEA. The CDR3 is made up of 14 amino acids. CDR3 sequence reads: CSVINITLEETQYF. The CDR3, as DNA: TGCAGCGTGATAAATATCACCCTCGAGGAGACCCAGTACTTC.

This chain connects TRBV27 to TRBJ1-2; D possibly corresponds to TRBD1 (5 bases). CDR1 and CDR2 from the germline V gene are MNHEY and SMNVEV (reference sequence). The CDR3 contains 13 residues. V was shortened by 2 bases and J by 7 bases, with 11 bases between the two germline ends. CDR3 bases: TGTGCCAGCAGTTTACCAGGGTTCGGTGGCTACACCTTC. Translating gives CASSLPGFGGYTF.

The rearrangement uses TRBV7-8 and TRBJ1-2; D ambiguous. Looked up from germline, CDR1 is SGHVS and CDR2 is FQNEAQ. Trimming left V 3 bases short and J 0 bases short, with 5 bases between. This CDR3 is 13 amino acids long. The CDR3 reads CASSLYTNYGYTF. CDR3 coding DNA: TGTGCCAGCAGCTTGTACACTAACTATGGCTACACCTTC.

This chain joins TRBV5-6 and TRBJ1-2; the match to TRBD1 covers 7 bases. Looked up from germline, CDR1 is SGHDT and CDR2 is YYEEEE. Unmatched junction bases numbered 2, after V lost 0 bases and J lost 3 bases. This CDR3 has 14 residues. CDR3 sequence: CASSLAGTDYGYTF. The CDR3 DNA follows: TGTGCCAGCAGCTTGGCCGGGACAGACTATGGCTACACCTTC.

This clone was seen just once. The rearrangement uses TRBV5-1 and TRBJ2-1; D possibly corresponds to TRBD2 (5 bases). CDR1 is SGHRS and CDR2 is YFSETQ in the germline V gene. The V end was cut by 0 bases, the J end by 6 bases, with 13 bases between. This CDR3 is built from 15 residues. The CDR3 spells CASSLARASSNEQFF. CDR3 bases: TGCGCCAGCAGCTTGGCCCGCGCTAGCTCCAATGAGCAGTTCTTC.